In its sample, the clone carrying this T cell receptor beta chain was seen once. These data originate in a study of lymphopenia after photon versus proton radiotherapy. Trimming removed 1 base from V and 1 base from J; junction bases left unmatched: 4. The CDR3 spans 15 residues. Germline V gene sequence: CDR1 LNHNV, CDR2 YYDKDF (reference sequence). The protocol was immunoSEQ multiplex PCR, while the TCRdb copy is restricted to in-frame clones and leaves out a portion. The data hold about 35,000 clones, with roughly 92% observed a single time. The V gene is TRBV15, the J gene TRBJ2-7; the match to TRBD2 covers 7 bases. The sample in question was peripheral blood, obtained from a patient treated with photon-based radiotherapy. This TCR came from a man aged 55 to 70 with cholangiocarcinoma. CDR3 nucleotides: TGTGCCACCAGCAGAGTTGCTAGCGGTTCCTACGAGCAGTACTTC. The encoded protein is CATSRVASGSYEQYF. The entire variable domain, with the rest obtained from reference TRBV15 and TRBJ2-7, is as follows: DAMVIQNPRYQVTQFGKPVTLSCSQTLNHNVMYWYQQKSSQAPKLLFHYYDKDFNNEADTPDNFQSRRPNTSFCFLDIRSPGLGDTAMYLCATSRVASGSYEQYFGPGTRLTVT.